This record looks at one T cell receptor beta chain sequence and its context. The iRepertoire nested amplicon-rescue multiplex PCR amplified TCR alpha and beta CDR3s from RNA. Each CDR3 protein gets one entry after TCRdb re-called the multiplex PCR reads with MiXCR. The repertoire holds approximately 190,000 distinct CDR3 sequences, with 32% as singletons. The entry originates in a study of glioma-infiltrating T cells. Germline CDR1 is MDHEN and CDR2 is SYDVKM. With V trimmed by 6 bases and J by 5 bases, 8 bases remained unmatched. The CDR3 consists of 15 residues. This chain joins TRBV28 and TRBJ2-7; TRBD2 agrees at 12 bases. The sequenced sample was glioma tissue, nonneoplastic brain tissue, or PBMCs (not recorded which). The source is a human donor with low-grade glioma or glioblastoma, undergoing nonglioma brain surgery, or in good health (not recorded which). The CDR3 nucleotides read TGTGCCAGCAGCCATCCTAGCGGGAGGGGCGACGAGCAGTACTTC. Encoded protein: CASSHPSGRGDEQYF. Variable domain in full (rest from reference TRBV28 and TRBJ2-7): DVKVTQSSRYLVKRTGEKVFLECVQDMDHENMFWYRQDPGLGLRLIYFSYDVKMKEKGDIPEGYSVSREKKERFSLILESASTNQTSMYLCASSHPSGRGDEQYFGPGTRLTVT.